What follows describes a single T cell receptor (beta chain). These data belong to a study of blood T cells in healthy people across ages. CDR3 length: 14 amino acids. Germline assignment: CDR1 SEHNR and CDR2 FQNEAQ (reference sequence). Trimming removed 1 base from V and 3 bases from J, with 9 bases in between. For the second PCR, which ran for about 6 to 11 cycles, a sample-barcoded 5' primer and a J-beta primer mix were used. From the 5' RACE reads, TCRdb called clonotypes with MiXCR, one entry per CDR3 protein. The table shows about 680,000 distinct CDR3 sequences, with around 49% occurring only once.

V usage is TRBV7-9 and J usage is TRBJ1-2; D uncertain. The specimen was blood. The TCR was taken from a woman aged 60-70 years in good health. The CDR3, as DNA: TGTGCCAGCAGCTTAGACAGAAAGGACTATGGCTACACCTTC. Its translation: CASSLDRKDYGYTF. The whole variable domain, filled in from reference TRBV7-9 and TRBJ1-2, reads DTGVSQNPRHKITKRGQNVTFRCDPISEHNRLYWYRQTLGQGPEFLTYFQNEAQLEKSRLLSDRFSAERPKGSFSTLEIQRTEQGDSAMYLCASSLDRKDYGYTFGSGTRLTVV.